This is a list of T cell receptor beta chains from one sample in a study of T cell responses to AZD1222 COVID-19 vaccine. Assay: immunoSEQ multiplex PCR; the TCRdb copy retains only in-frame clones and omits some. The table lists about 220,000 clones, approximately 94% of them singletons, with roughly 1% in the top ten. Sequenced material: peripheral blood, taken on day 0 of MenACWY control vaccination. The receptor set was obtained from an adult in good health. CDR3s include the opening cysteine and the closing phenylalanine or tryptophan.

v_call,cdr3_aa
TRBV9,CASSADGQDYNEQFF
TRBV18,CASSLLEGGGNEAFF
TRBV11-3,CASSPPYRDSGDEQFF
TRBV4-1,CASSQDFGLAGASTDTQYF
TRBV5-4,CASSTKLVAGLYEQYF
TRBV6-4,CASSSEGGTEAFF
TRBV7-9,CASSFPFPNTGELFF
TRBV3-1/TRBV3-2,CASRQGAGANVLTF
TRBV6-5,CASSYSDRANTEAFF
TRBV3-1/TRBV3-2,CASSHGTARGETQYF
TRBV7-3,CASSLKFDWKNTGELFF
TRBV28,CASSAPAGETNYGYTF
TRBV2,CASRPTGVFQPQHF
TRBV28,CASSRTGAAGANVLTF
TRBV20-1,CSASRPRSSYNEQFF
TRBV5-1,CASRGLGTSTEAFF
TRBV10-3,CAISESLPAGPLREQYF
TRBV21-1,CASSLRTGTASYEQYF
TRBV2,CASKRNPLYSYEQYF
TRBV7-9,CASSQGPVGQYF
TRBV10-3,CAISFEGTIYF
TRBV5-6,CASRNGRKNTDTQYF
TRBV4-3,CASSPHSAYGQPQHF
TRBV5-1,CASSSGGTNTGELFF
TRBV7-2,CASSLDPRAADTQYF
TRBV11-2,CASSLVRGRNGYTF
TRBV5-1,CASSWADEQYF
TRBV11-1,CASSLVGKGETQYF
TRBV6-5,CASSRTGRNEKLFF
TRBV24-1,CATSDSKGLRGAFF
TRBV7-2,CASSFRLNQPQHF
TRBV6-6,CASGPQGTNTEAFF
TRBV19,CASTLEGRGSYNEQFF
TRBV7-6,CASSLQGPGTEAFF
TRBV19,CASSLGRTANYGYTF
TRBV6-1,CASSENPRGHQPQHF
TRBV5-1,CASRPGLQETQYF
TRBV30,CAWEPGQGSSNYGYTF
TRBV19,CASSTDRGLETQYF
TRBV7-9,CASSSELSPNHF
TRBV7-8,CASNKDQGAHPGELFF
TRBV7-8,CASSPRQGNTEAFF
TRBV29-1,CSVDQRGTGKGYTF
TRBV27,CASSRALTADYGYTF
TRBV7-2,CASRPSGSANEKLFF
TRBV7-2,CASSLLTIAGGRDIQYF
TRBV19,CASSSAGSGNTIYF
TRBV10-3,CAIREGLGNTEAFF
TRBV6-2/TRBV6-3,CASSLKLHRSGVGTEAFF
TRBV7-2,CASSTGVGQPQHF
TRBV7-9,CASSATASTDTQYF
TRBV5-5,CASSFRGLPNQPQHF
TRBV20-1,CSASTAVDGYTF
TRBV6-6,CASSQGATNEKLFF
TRBV30,CAWSNTGTGAYEQYF
TRBV28,CASRRGISNQPQHF
TRBV7-9,CASSSRDSSNPQHF
TRBV6-5,CASSYEGGAGTEAFF